The clone carrying this T cell receptor beta chain was found a few times. Its antigen is unknown. This entry is derived from a study of T cells in localized non-small cell lung cancer. The data were produced by immunoSEQ multiplex PCR, yet TCRdb's version contains in-frame clones alone and is incomplete. The sample includes a few thousand clones, approximately 20% of them seen just once. Per the germline V gene, CDR1 is SGHNT and CDR2 is YENEEA. V lost 3 bases and J lost 1, with 7 bases in between. The CDR3 has 14 residues. The study, taken as a whole, reports: The greatest T cell clonality was found in uninvolved adjacent lung (higher than in tumor). The study linked higher blood T cell density to longer overall survival. There were a median 57 of the top 100 tumor clones appearing in adjacent lung.

The material was lung tumor tissue, obtained before any cancer treatment. V is TRBV11-3 and J is TRBJ2-1; unclear D gene. The clonotype was recovered from a male donor older than 55 with stage II squamous cell lung carcinoma. CDR3 nucleotide sequence: TGTGCCAGCAGCTTCTACGGGTCCTACAATGAGCAGTTCTTC. Amino acid sequence: CASSFYGSYNEQFF. Complete variable domain (other parts from reference TRBV11-3 and TRBJ2-1): EAGVVQSPRYKIIEKKQPVAFWCNPISGHNTLYWYLQNLGQGPELLIRYENEEAVDDSQLPKDRFSAERLKGVDSTLKIQPAELGDSAVYLCASSFYGSYNEQFFGPGTRLTVL.